This TCR beta chain stems from a study of blood T cell repertoires in COVID-19. Per the germline V gene, CDR1 is KGHDR and CDR2 is SFDVKD. The junction had 4 bases not matched to a gene; V was cut back by 2 bases and J by 7 bases. The CDR3 is made up of 15 amino acids. The table came from immunoSEQ multiplex PCR; TCRdb's copy has only in-frame clones and leaves some out. The sample records some 29,000 clones, about nine tenths being singletons. The source of this sequence is a man between 65 and 79 years old with active or convalescent COVID-19. V and J are TRBV24-1 and TRBJ2-3; 11 bases map to TRBD1. The sequenced sample was peripheral blood. In DNA, the CDR3 is TGTGCCACCAGTGATTCGGGACAGGGGGATTATACGCAGTATTTT. Translation gives CATSDSGQGDYTQYF.